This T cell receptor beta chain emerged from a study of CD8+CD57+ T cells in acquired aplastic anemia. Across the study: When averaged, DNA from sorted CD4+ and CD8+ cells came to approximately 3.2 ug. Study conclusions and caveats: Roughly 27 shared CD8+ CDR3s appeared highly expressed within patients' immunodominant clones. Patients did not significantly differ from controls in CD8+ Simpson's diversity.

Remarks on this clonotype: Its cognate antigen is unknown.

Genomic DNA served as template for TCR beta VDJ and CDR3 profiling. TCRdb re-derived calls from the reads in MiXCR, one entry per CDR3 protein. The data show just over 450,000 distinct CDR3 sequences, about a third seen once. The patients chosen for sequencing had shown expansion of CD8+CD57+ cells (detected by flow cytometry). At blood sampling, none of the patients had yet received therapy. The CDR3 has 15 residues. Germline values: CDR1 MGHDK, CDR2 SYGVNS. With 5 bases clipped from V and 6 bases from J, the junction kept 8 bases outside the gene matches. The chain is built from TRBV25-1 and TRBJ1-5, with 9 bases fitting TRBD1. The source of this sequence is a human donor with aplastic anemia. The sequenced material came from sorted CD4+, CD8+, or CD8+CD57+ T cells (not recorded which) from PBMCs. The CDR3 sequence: CASSFYTGGVQPQHF. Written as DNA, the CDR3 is TGTGCCAGCAGTTTTTACACAGGGGGCGTTCAGCCCCAGCATTTT. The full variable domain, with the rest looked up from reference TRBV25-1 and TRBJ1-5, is EADIYQTPRYLVIGTGKKITLECSQTMGHDKMYWYQQDPGMELHLIHYSYGVNSTEKGDLSSESTVSRIRTEHFPLTLESARPSHTSQYLCASSFYTGGVQPQHFGDGTRLSIL.